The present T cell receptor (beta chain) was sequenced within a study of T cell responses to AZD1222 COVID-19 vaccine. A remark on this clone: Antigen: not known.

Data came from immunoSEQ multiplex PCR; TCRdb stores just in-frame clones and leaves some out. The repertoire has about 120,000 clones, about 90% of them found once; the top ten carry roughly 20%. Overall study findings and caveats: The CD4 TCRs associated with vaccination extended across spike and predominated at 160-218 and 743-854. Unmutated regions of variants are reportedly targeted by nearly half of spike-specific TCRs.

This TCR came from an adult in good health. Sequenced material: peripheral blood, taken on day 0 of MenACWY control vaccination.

The CDR3 DNA is TGTGCCAGCAGCCAAGCTCTACTAGCGGCAGAGACCCAGTACTTC. This gives the protein CASSQALLAAETQYF. The chain carries TRBV3-1 (or the pseudogene TRBV3-2) and TRBJ2-5, with 8 bases matching TRBD2. Germline V CDR1 and CDR2: LGHDT, YNNKEL (reference sequence). The CDR3 is made up of 15 amino acids. V was clipped by 1 base and J by 4 bases; unmatched bases: 5.